This TCR beta chain is drawn from a study of sequential checkpoint blockade in melanoma. The wider study: Twenty-two patients had tumor biopsies before treatment and at week 13.

Using immunoSEQ multiplex PCR, the repertoire was profiled, and TCRdb retains in-frame clones only, with some absent. The top ten hold approximately 30% of the sample, which has roughly 3,400 clones, 18% seen once. Treatment described: randomized to nivolumab then ipilimumab (arm A) or the reverse (arm B). V was trimmed by 6 bases and J by 1 base, leaving 9 bases between them. CDR1 MDHEN and CDR2 SYDVKM come from the germline V gene. This CDR3 has 13 amino acids. The specimen was tumor tissue (inferred from file names), collected from a patient given nivolumab and ipilimumab in sequence. The chain links TRBV28 to TRBJ1-1; D not resolved. The sequence was collected from a human donor with melanoma. CDR3: CASRRHGNTEAFF. The CDR3 DNA follows: TGTGCCAGCAGGCGTCATGGGAACACTGAAGCTTTCTTT.